This T cell receptor beta chain was recorded in a study of T cells in Graves' hyperthyroidism and ophthalmopathy (dated by TCRdb to between 2018 and 2020). For the study in its entirety: Peripheral blood was collected at initial diagnosis, before any treatment. To identify TCR V-J signatures that set the groups apart, the researchers used a discovery cohort of about a hundred patients, made up of roughly 45 with Graves' ophthalmopathy and 57 with stable Graves' hyperthyroidism. Whether ophthalmopathy could be predicted prospectively was tested in an independent validation cohort made up of approximately 19 hyperthyroidism patients plus 17 patients who later progressed to ophthalmopathy. The 100 or so discovery patients were divided at random into training and test sets in a 7:3 ratio. The study also compared thyroid tissue and blood T-cell repertoires from over 5 Graves' hyperthyroidism patients. After blood sampling, hyperthyroidism patients were treated with methimazole at a starting dose of 30 mg daily, and ophthalmopathy patients were treated with high-dose intravenous methylprednisolone. The paper describes TCR Vbeta CDR3 sequencing of 135 peripheral blood samples, made up of about 41 ophthalmopathy patients, around 73 hyperthyroidism patients and 17 progressor patients.

As regards this clonotype: Its target antigen remains unknown. It has no much larger one-base neighbor in the sample; base qualities were not kept.

After removal of 7 bases from V and 7 bases from J, the junction retains 12 bases not matched to a gene. Based on the germline V gene (reference sequence), the CDR1 and CDR2 sequences are LNHDA and SQIVND. The CDR3 contains 16 residues, cysteine and phenylalanine counted. The only DNA kept is the CDR3, 48 bases in frame from the first base. Findings and caveats that apply to the study as a whole: Sample size was not statistically predetermined, and investigators were not blinded to group allocation. Ophthalmopathy was separated from stable hyperthyroidism by a 13 V-J signature model, with 85% to 90% sensitivity and approximately 84% specificity obtained in cross-validation and 80%/75% obtained in testing. In validation, the model predicted progression to ophthalmopathy with about 71% sensitivity and about 73% specificity, a median of about six months before onset. Most expanded thyroid clonotypes (frequency above 0.001) were also found in blood, which suggests that blood repertoires may mirror thyroid immune responses.

Graves' hyperthyroidism was defined as stable when no progression to ophthalmopathy occurred over 18 months of follow-up. Hyperthyroidism patients were aged 18 to 65 years and newly diagnosed, with disease duration of less than 2 months. Exclusion was applied to patients with uncontrolled infections, other autoimmune diseases, pregnancy or lactation. Clinical symptoms, serum thyroxine and TRAb, thyroid ultrasound, and orbital computed tomography formed the basis for the diagnoses. PBMCs were isolated from 8 to 10 ml of fresh peripheral blood by Ficoll-Paque density gradient centrifugation. Total RNA was extracted with Trizol reagent, and quality was checked on an Agilent 2100 Bioanalyzer. The TCR beta CDR3 regions were amplified from the RNA transcripts. A first-round RT-PCR of the TCR CDR3 used the HTBI primer set with the Qiagen OneStep RT-PCR kit. A second multiplex PCR round built the libraries, followed by size selection and purification. Paired-end sequencing of the libraries was performed with 100 bp reads on an Illumina HiSeq2000. Under the source paper's analysis protocol: SOAPnuke was used to process the raw data, throwing out any read that contained adapters or uncalled bases, had a mean Phred below 15, or lacked an exact constant-primer or identifier match. High-quality paired reads were merged using COPE v1.2.5, and each unique nucleotide sequence was defined as a clonotype. MiTCR v1.1 was used to align the clonotypes against IMGT TRBV, TRBD and TRBJ reference segments. The analysis included only V-J combinations with a frequency above 0.0001, which together covered approximately 99% of the repertoires. A TCS score was defined as the ratio of F50 (clonal expansion) to E x V (chaos), with BLOSUM62-based TCRdist applied between CDR3 peptides within each V-J. Welch's t-statistics and random forest reduced fewer than 550 V-J features to 10 to 15, which were used in a naive Bayes classifier (R e1071). TCRdb cleaned the public reads at Q25 with fastp, built clones with MiXCR and kept in-frame beta chains. Rows are unified per CDR3 protein, each entry keeping the most common DNA and genes. TCRdb, rather than the study authors, made the V and J calls. For this sample there are 650,000 to 700,000 distinct CDR3 sequences; around 16% appear just once. 15% to 19% of the sample goes to the ten largest clones.

This clonotype originated in a middle-aged man with Graves' hyperthyroidism. The sample consisted of blood. The chain is assembled from TRBV19 and TRBJ2-2, and TRBD1 matches 10 of the central bases. The base sequence is TGTGCCAGTACCTCAAGGGACAGGGGCGCCAGCGGGGAGCTGTTTTTT. Translated, this is CASTSRDRGASGELFF.